The 19 T cell receptor beta chains below all came from one sample that was sequenced in a study of identical twins. TCRdb used MiXCR to reprocess the 5' RACE reads, holding one entry per CDR3 protein. Found here are 510,000 or so distinct CDR3 sequences, 13% to 15% of them singletons; the top ten hold nearly 0.45%. These same data were also listed under a study on yellow fever vaccine responses in identical twins.

The sample taken for sequencing was CD4+ T cells sorted from blood. The receptors derive from a woman aged 18-29 years in good health.

This chain joins TRBV6-5 and TRBJ1-1; D might be TRBD1 (5 bases). The CDR3 is 13 residues long. The ends were cut back, 4 bases at V and 7 bases at J, with 13 bases in the middle. CDR1 and CDR2 from the germline V gene are MNHEY and SVGAGI. CDR3 in amino acids: CASSFFGGVEAFF. The DNA of the CDR3 is TGTGCCAGCAGTTTTTTCGGGGGTGTTGAAGCTTTCTTT.

J is TRBJ2-7 and V is TRBV20-1; 8 bases are a match to TRBD2. The CDR3 is 14 residues long. V shed 6 bases, J shed 3 bases, and the junction held 10 bases outside the gene matches. Germline V gene data show CDR1 as DFQATT and CDR2 as SNEGSKA (reference sequence). CDR3 residues: CSASRSGTIYEQYF. The CDR3 DNA reads as TGCAGTGCCAGCCGTAGCGGGACTATCTACGAGCAGTACTTC.

This clonotype was seen a handful of times. The rearrangement joins TRBV7-9 to TRBJ1-4; 7 positions agree with TRBD1. The CDR3 has 14 amino acids. V was pared by 5 bases and J by 10 bases, with 10 bases of the junction left unmatched. The V gene's germline CDR1 is SEHNR and CDR2 FQNEAQ (reference sequence). The CDR3 DNA is TGTGCCAGCAGCCCGAAGACAGGGAGTGGAAAACTGTTTTTT. This translates into CASSPKTGSGKLFF.

This chain links TRBV3-1 with TRBJ2-1, with D possibly being TRBD2 (5 bases). Germline V lookup: CDR1 LGHDT, CDR2 YNNKEL (reference sequence). V was pared by 0 bases and J by 15 bases, with 15 bases between. The CDR3 totals 13 residues. The CDR3 sequence: CASSQESGGSGFF. CDR3 sequence (DNA): TGTGCCAGCAGCCAAGAATCTGGAGGAAGTGGGTTCTTC.

In this sample, this clonotype turned up a few times. The gene calls are TRBV20-1 and TRBJ2-1; 14 nucleotides line up with TRBD2. Germline V CDR1 and CDR2: DFQATT, SNEGSKA (reference sequence). The CDR3 is 17 amino acids. V gave up 2 bases and J gave up 5 bases; unmatched junction bases: 8. CDR3 loop: CSARRLAGGPLNNEQFF. CDR3 bases: TGCAGTGCTAGAAGACTAGCGGGGGGGCCATTGAACAATGAGCAGTTCTTC.

This clonotype has a handful of counts. V usage is TRBV7-8 and J usage is TRBJ2-1; possibly TRBD1 for D (6 bases). V was cut by 5 bases and J by 4 bases, with 21 bases left in between. Germline loops: CDR1 SGHVS, CDR2 FQNEAQ. The CDR3 runs to 17 residues. The DNA for the CDR3 is TGTGCCAGCAGCCGTGCGAGGTGGGACACTTCATACAATGAGCAGTTCTTC. Protein product: CASSRARWDTSYNEQFF.

This rearrangement joins TRBV5-1 to TRBJ2-3, with a weak D call TRBD1 (6 bases). V was cut by 2 bases and J by 1 base, with 14 bases left in between. This CDR3 spans 16 amino acids. Germline V lookup: CDR1 SGHRS, CDR2 YFSETQ. The CDR3 DNA reads as TGCGCCAGCAGCTTTTTACGGTCAGGGGGCACAGATACGCAGTATTTT. It codes for CASSFLRSGGTDTQYF. Using reference TRBV5-1 and TRBJ2-3 for the parts outside the CDR3, the full variable domain is KAGVTQTPRYLIKTRGQQVTLSCSPISGHRSVSWYQQTPGQGLQFLFEYFSETQRNKGNFPGRFSGRQFSNSRSEMNVSTLELGDSALYLCASSFLRSGGTDTQYFGPGTRLTVL.

This chain uses TRBV11-1 with TRBJ2-1; 13 positions agree with TRBD2. Germline CDR1 reads SGHAT; CDR2 reads FQDESV (reference sequence). The CDR3 length is 15 residues. Trimming removed 5 bases from V and 7 bases from J; junction bases left unmatched: 5. This CDR3 is CASSPWTSGGNEQFF. The CDR3 coding sequence is TGTGCCAGCAGCCCCTGGACTAGCGGGGGAAATGAGCAGTTCTTC.

CDR3 amino acids: CSARTGGGSYEQYF. For the CDR3, the DNA is TGCAGTGCTAGGACCGGGGGGGGCTCCTACGAGCAGTACTTC. The chain couples TRBV20-1 to TRBJ2-7; 8 nucleotides match TRBD2. Trimming at V came to 3 bases and at J to 0 bases, leaving 4 bases not matched to a gene. CDR1 and CDR2 (germline): DFQATT, SNEGSKA (reference sequence). The CDR3 covers 14 residues.

The gene calls are TRBV20-1 and TRBJ2-1, with 9 bases matching TRBD2. Per germline, CDR1 DFQATT and CDR2 SNEGSKA (reference sequence). V shed 4 bases and J 9 bases; nucleotides not matched to a gene: 7. CDR3 size: 13 residues. The CDR3 bases are TGCAGTGCTAAGGGACTAGCTTTGAGTGAGCAGTTCTTC. Residues: CSAKGLALSEQFF.

There are a few counts of this clonotype. This chain uses TRBV20-1 with TRBJ2-1; TRBD2 matches 11 bases. The CDR3 length is 13 residues. Looked up from germline, CDR1 is DFQATT and CDR2 is SNEGSKA (reference sequence). Unmatched junction bases numbered 6, after V lost 4 bases and J lost 10 bases. The CDR3 DNA reads as TGCAGTGCTATACTAGCGGGGGTACGCGAGCAGTTCTTC. Amino acid sequence: CSAILAGVREQFF.

This clonotype was detected a few times. The V and J genes are TRBV6-5 and TRBJ1-1; TRBD1 matches at 7 bases. With 1 base clipped from V and 0 bases from J, the junction kept 2 bases outside the gene matches. This CDR3 has 15 amino acids. The V gene's germline CDR1 is MNHEY and CDR2 SVGAGI. The CDR3 region has the DNA TGTGCCAGCAGTTACTTGGACAGGATGAACACTGAAGCTTTCTTT. Protein product: CASSYLDRMNTEAFF.

The chain is built from TRBV5-1 and TRBJ2-7; weak D call: TRBD1 (6 bases). This CDR3 region has 14 residues. The V gene lost 0 bases and the J gene lost 5 bases, with 12 bases spanning the gap. The V gene's germline CDR1 is SGHRS and CDR2 YFSETQ. CDR3 region: CASSLEGHNHEQYF. CDR3 nucleotide sequence: TGCGCCAGCAGCTTGGAGGGACACAATCACGAGCAGTACTTC.

The chain has TRBV11-3 and TRBJ1-1, with TRBD1 matching over 7 bases. CDR1 is SGHNT and CDR2 is YENEEA in the germline V gene. The CDR3 is made up of 15 amino acids. V lost 0 bases and J lost 6; bases outside the gene matches: 7. The DNA for the CDR3 is TGTGCCAGCAGCTTAGACAGGGGGGCGTATGCTGAAGCTTTCTTT. It codes for CASSLDRGAYAEAFF.

The J gene is TRBJ2-2, the V gene TRBV7-8; TRBD2 is a possible D gene (6 bases). Deletions cut 8 bases from V and 1 base from J, with 14 bases between. The CDR3 loop spans 15 amino acids. Germline V gene data show CDR1 as SGHVS and CDR2 as FQNEAQ. CDR3 in DNA: TGTGCCAGCGGCCCCTTGGGGGGGAACACCGGGGAGCTGTTTTTT. Translated: CASGPLGGNTGELFF.

The chain combines TRBV14 with TRBJ2-1; D uncertain. The CDR3 contains 12 residues. Germline CDR1 SGHDN, CDR2 FVKESK. V was shortened by 0 bases and J by 12 bases, with 9 bases between the two germline ends. The CDR3 nucleotides read TGTGCCAGCAGCCAAGATAGGCGGTCGCAGTTCTTC. It yields the protein CASSQDRRSQFF. Combining the CDR3 with reference TRBV14 and TRBJ2-1 gives the whole variable domain EAGVTQFPSHSVIEKGQTVTLRCDPISGHDNLYWYRRVMGKEIKFLLHFVKESKQDESGMPNNRFLAERTGGTYSTLKVQPAELEDSGVYFCASSQDRRSQFFGPGTRLTVL.

This clonotype was seen a few times. The chain carries TRBV7-9 and TRBJ2-6, with D uncertain. CDR1 and CDR2 from the germline V gene are SEHNR and FQNEAQ (reference sequence). V lost 2 bases, J lost 0 bases, and 5 bases lay in between. The CDR3 length is 15 residues. CDR3 in amino acids: CASSLPYSGANVLTF. CDR3 DNA: TGTGCCAGCAGCTTACCGTACTCTGGGGCCAACGTCCTGACTTTC.

This clonotype showed up many times. The gene calls are TRBV12-3 or TRBV12-4 and TRBJ2-2, with D possibly matching TRBD2 (6 bases). The CDR3 is 15 amino acids. V lost 6 bases, J lost 0 bases, and 11 bases lay in between. Here the CDR3 reads CASREGQTNTGELFF. The CDR3 DNA sequence: TGTGCCAGCAGGGAGGGTCAAACGAACACCGGGGAGCTGTTTTTT.

This clonotype was counted only a few times. The chain couples TRBV12-3 or TRBV12-4 to TRBJ2-5; no firm D call. The CDR3 totals 14 residues. The V and J ends lost 2 bases and 7 bases respectively, with 14 bases between them. The CDR3 DNA sequence: TGTGCCAGCAGTTTACTTCCGAATCACGGGACCCAGTACTTC. The encoded protein is CASSLLPNHGTQYF.